This TCR beta chain emerged from a study of blood T cell repertoires in COVID-19. At the level of the study: Italy, Spain and the United States were the sources of the convalescent and acute COVID-19 samples. Sample material is recorded as cDNA or gDNA derived from T cells, B-cell-depleted T cells, or PBMCs.

In the source study's methods: Nucleated cell number was recorded as an estimate derived from reference gene primer amplification. This table comes from immunoSEQ multiplex PCR, and its TCRdb copy is limited to in-frame clones, with some not included. D and trimming come from the DNA, and the V and J calls and clone size come from that table. The table includes about 68,000 clones, around 83% detected once. This CDR3 spans 14 amino acids. V dropped 0 bases and J dropped 1 base, with 6 bases sitting between them. Germline assignment: CDR1 MGHRA and CDR2 YSYEKL. Sequencing was done on a sample of peripheral blood. The chain couples TRBV4-1 to TRBJ1-1; D unresolved. This clonotype was obtained from an elderly man with acute or convalescent COVID-19. In DNA, the CDR3 is TGCGCCAGCAGCCAAGATCGCGAGAACACTGAAGCTTTCTTT. Protein sequence: CASSQDRENTEAFF.